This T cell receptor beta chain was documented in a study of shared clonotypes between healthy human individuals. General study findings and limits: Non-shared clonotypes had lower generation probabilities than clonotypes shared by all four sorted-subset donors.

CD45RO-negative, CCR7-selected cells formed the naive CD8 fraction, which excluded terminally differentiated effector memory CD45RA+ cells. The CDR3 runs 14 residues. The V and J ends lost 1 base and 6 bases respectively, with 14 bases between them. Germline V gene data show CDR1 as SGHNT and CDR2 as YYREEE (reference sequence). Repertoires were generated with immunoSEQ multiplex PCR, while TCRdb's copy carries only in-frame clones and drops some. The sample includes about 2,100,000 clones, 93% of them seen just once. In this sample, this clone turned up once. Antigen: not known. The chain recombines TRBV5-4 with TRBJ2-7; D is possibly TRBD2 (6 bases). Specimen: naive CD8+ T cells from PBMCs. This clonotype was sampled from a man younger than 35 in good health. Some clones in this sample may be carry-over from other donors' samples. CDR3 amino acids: CASSLRGPGGEQYF. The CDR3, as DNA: TGTGCCAGCAGCTTGAGAGGTCCCGGGGGCGAGCAGTACTTC.